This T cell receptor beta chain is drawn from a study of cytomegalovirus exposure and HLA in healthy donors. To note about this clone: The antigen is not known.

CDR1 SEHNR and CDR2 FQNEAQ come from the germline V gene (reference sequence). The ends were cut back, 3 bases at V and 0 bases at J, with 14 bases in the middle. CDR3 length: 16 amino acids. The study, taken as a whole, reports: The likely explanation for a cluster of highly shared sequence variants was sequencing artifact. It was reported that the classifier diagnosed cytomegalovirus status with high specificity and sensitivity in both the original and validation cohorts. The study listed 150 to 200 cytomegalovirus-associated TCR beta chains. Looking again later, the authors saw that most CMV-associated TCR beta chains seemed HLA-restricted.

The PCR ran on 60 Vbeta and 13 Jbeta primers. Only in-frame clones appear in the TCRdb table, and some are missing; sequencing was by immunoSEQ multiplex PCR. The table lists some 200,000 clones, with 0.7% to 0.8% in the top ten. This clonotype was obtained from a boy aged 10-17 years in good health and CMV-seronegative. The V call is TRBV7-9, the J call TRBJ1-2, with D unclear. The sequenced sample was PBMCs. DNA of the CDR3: TGTGCCAGCAGCTTTCCCCCCGACGGGTCTAACTATGGCTACACCTTC. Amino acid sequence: CASSFPPDGSNYGYTF.